This is a list of T cell receptor beta chains from one sample in a study of shared clonotypes between healthy human individuals. Assay: immunoSEQ multiplex PCR; the TCRdb copy retains only in-frame clones and omits some. The data show approximately 600,000 clones, roughly 95% seen once. Material for sequencing was naive CD8+ T cells sorted from blood. All receptors come from a woman in her 30s in good health. Each CDR3 is given with its conserved first and last residue. The D gene is left open where the match is weak. Clone size is not always given. Where it is, it says once, few, many or a class for expanded clones.

d_call	v_call	clone_size	j_call	cdr3_nt	cdr3_aa
.	TRBV28	.	TRBJ2-7	TGTGCCAGCAGTCGAATTGATCTAGACTACGAGCAGTACTTC	CASSRIDLDYEQYF
.	TRBV18	.	TRBJ2-1	TGTGCCAGCTCGTCACCTATGGAGTACAATGAGCAGTTCTTC	CASSSPMEYNEQFF
.	TRBV5-1	.	TRBJ1-1	TGCGCCAGCAGCTTGACTGCGGGGTCGAACACTGAAGCTTTCTTT	CASSLTAGSNTEAFF
.	TRBV28	once	TRBJ1-2	TGTGCCAGCACGTTCACAGAAAACTATGGCTACACCTTC	CASTFTENYGYTF
.	TRBV19	once	TRBJ1-1	TGTGCCAGTAGTATAGATCGGTCGGGGTTGGTGAACACTGAAGCTTTCTTT	CASSIDRSGLVNTEAFF
.	TRBV5-1	.	TRBJ2-7	TGCGCCAGCAGCTTCACAGGCACCTACGAGCAGTACTTC	CASSFTGTYEQYF
.	TRBV4-2	.	TRBJ1-5	TGTGCCAGCAGCCAAGATGTAGGGAGTCATAGCAATCAGCCCCAGCATTTT	CASSQDVGSHSNQPQHF
.	TRBV19	.	TRBJ2-3	TGTGCCAGTAGTATAGATCAAGGGTACGGCACAGATACGCAGTATTTT	CASSIDQGYGTDTQYF
TRBD2	TRBV7-6	.	TRBJ2-7	TGTGCCAGCAGCTTGGGACTAGCGGGATCCTACGAGCAGTACTTC	CASSLGLAGSYEQYF
TRBD1	TRBV2	.	TRBJ2-7	TGTGCCAGCAGCGGACAGGGGACCTACGAGCAGTACTTC	CASSGQGTYEQYF
TRBD2	TRBV27	.	TRBJ2-1	TGTGCCAGCAGTTTGCAATCAGCGGGAGGGCCCTCCTACAATGAGCAGTTCTTC	CASSLQSAGGPSYNEQFF
.	TRBV28	.	TRBJ1-4	TGTGCCAGCAGTTTACCCCCCGGAGGGGAGCGGGAAAAACTGTTTTTT	CASSLPPGGEREKLFF
.	TRBV10-3	.	TRBJ2-7	TGTGCCATCAGTGAGGCTGGCTCCTACGAGCAGTACTTC	CAISEAGSYEQYF
.	TRBV4-1	.	TRBJ2-1	TGCGCCAGCAGCCAAGATGAGGAGGGTGAGCAGTTCTTC	CASSQDEEGEQFF
.	TRBV28	.	TRBJ2-7	TGTGCCAGCAGTTTGGTTGGGGGTGCCTACGAGCAGTACTTC	CASSLVGGAYEQYF
.	TRBV2	.	TRBJ2-1	TGTGCCAGCAGTGAGGTAGTACATGAGCAGTTCTTC	CASSEVVHEQFF
.	TRBV5-6	.	TRBJ1-5	TGTGCCAGCGGACATTGGGGAGGGAATCAGCCCCAGCATTTT	CASGHWGGNQPQHF
TRBD2	TRBV15	.	TRBJ2-1	TGTGCCACCAGCAATCGAGCGGGAGTCTCCTACAATGAGCAGTTCTTC	CATSNRAGVSYNEQFF
TRBD1	TRBV29-1	.	TRBJ2-7	TGCAGCCTAATGACAGGGGATTCCTACGAGCAGTACTTC	CSLMTGDSYEQYF
.	TRBV29-1	.	TRBJ1-1	TGCAGCGTTACGCAGGGAGGGAGCACTGAAGCTTTCTTT	CSVTQGGSTEAFF
.	TRBV2	.	TRBJ2-5	TGTGCCAGCACTTCCCGGGGGGCAGAAGAGACCCAGTACTTC	CASTSRGAEETQYF
.	TRBV28	.	TRBJ2-5	TGTGCCAGCAGCGCAACCAAACAGGGAGTTTTGGCGGAGACCCAGTACTTC	CASSATKQGVLAETQYF
TRBD2	TRBV29-1	.	TRBJ2-1	TGCAGCGCTAGCGGGAGGGAATACAATGAGCAGTTCTTC	CSASGREYNEQFF
TRBD1	TRBV10-2	.	TRBJ1-3	TGCGCCAGCAGTGAGGCGACAGGGGCTGGAAACACCATATATTTT	CASSEATGAGNTIYF
.	TRBV5-4	.	TRBJ2-7	TGTGCCAGCAGCTTGGAACGGACGGGAGACCCCTTAGGGTCCTACGAGCAGTACTTC	CASSLERTGDPLGSYEQYF
.	TRBV2	.	TRBJ2-7	TGTGCCAGCAGTGTGGCCCTCTACGAGCAGTACTTC	CASSVALYEQYF
.	TRBV19	.	TRBJ1-2	TGTGCCAGTAGTATTGGCAGTTACTATGGCTACACCTTC	CASSIGSYYGYTF
.	TRBV28	.	TRBJ2-2	TGTGCCAGCAGTCCGACTGTTAAGTCCGGGGAGCTGTTTTTT	CASSPTVKSGELFF
TRBD1	TRBV6-1	.	TRBJ2-7	TGTGCCAGCAGTGATCAGGGGGCGGCCTACGAGCAGTACTTC	CASSDQGAAYEQYF
.	TRBV27	.	TRBJ2-2	TGTGCCAGCAGCTGGACGGGCGAGAACACCGGGGAGCTGTTTTTT	CASSWTGENTGELFF
TRBD2	TRBV7-9	.	TRBJ2-7	TGTGCCAGCAGCCCAGAGCTAGCGGGGTCTCAGTGGGGACTGGAGTACTTC	CASSPELAGSQWGLEYF
TRBD1	TRBV10-2	.	TRBJ2-2	TGCGCCAGCAGACCCGGGACAGGGAACACCGGGGAGCTGTTTTTT	CASRPGTGNTGELFF
TRBD1	TRBV28	.	TRBJ2-2	TGTGCCAGCGCAAGACAGGGGTACACCGGGGAGCTGTTTTTT	CASARQGYTGELFF
.	TRBV28	.	TRBJ1-1	TGTGCCAGCAGTTTATTGGGGTACACTGAAGCTTTCTTT	CASSLLGYTEAFF
TRBD1	TRBV27	.	TRBJ2-5	TGTGCCAGCAGGGGGGGACAGGCGGAGACCCAGTACTTC	CASRGGQAETQYF
TRBD2	TRBV27	.	TRBJ2-2	TGTGCCAGCAGTTTGGTACTAGCGGGAGAAGCGAACACCGGGGAGCTGTTTTTT	CASSLVLAGEANTGELFF
TRBD1	TRBV13	.	TRBJ2-7	TGTGCCAGCAGCTTAGGACCCCCCGCAGGGGGCTTCGAGCAGTACTTC	CASSLGPPAGGFEQYF